The 11 T cell receptor beta chains below come from one sample, sequenced in a study of cytomegalovirus exposure and HLA in healthy donors. The PCR made use of 60 Vbeta and 13 Jbeta primers. The data were produced by immunoSEQ multiplex PCR, yet TCRdb's version contains in-frame clones alone and is incomplete. Counted here are 140,000 to 150,000 clones, about 75% occurring once; the ten biggest clones make up about 1.7%. The sequencing sample was made of PBMCs. The source is a woman aged 25 to 39 in good health and CMV-seronegative.

Concerning this clone: The junction differs from germline at one of its ends, possibly a read error. The gene calls are TRBV7-7 and TRBJ2-7, with 9 bases fitting TRBD2. The CDR3 extends over 15 amino acids. Germline CDR1 SSHAT, CDR2 FNYEAQ (reference sequence). CDR3 amino acids: CASSLEAGGQHEQYF. The CDR3 nucleotides are TGTGCTAGCAGCTTAGAGGCGGGGGGGCAACACGAGCAGTACTTC.

This clone occurred once. The CDR3 loop is CASSHSGTTYGYTF. CDR3 nucleotide sequence: TGTGCCAGCAGCCATTCCGGGACAACCTATGGCTACACCTTC. The chain recombines TRBV9 with TRBJ1-2; perhaps TRBD1 as D (6 bases). CDR1 is SGDLS, CDR2 YYNGEE, per germline. V was trimmed by 4 bases and J by 4 bases, leaving 14 bases between them. CDR3 length equals 14 residues.

As regards this clone: Mismatch with germline at one junction end may stem from a read error. The rearrangement joins TRBV6-5 to TRBJ1-1; TRBD1 might be the D (6 bases). The germline V gene has CDR1 MNHEY and CDR2 SVGAGI. This CDR3 region has 13 residues. The CDR3 DNA is TGTGCCAGCAGCTACTCGACAGGCACTGAAGCTTTCTTT. It encodes CASSYSTGTEAFF.

CDR3 sequence reads: CASSYGVAYEQYF. For the CDR3, the DNA is TGTGCCAGCAGTTATGGAGTAGCGTACGAGCAGTACTTC. The chain employs TRBV6-1 and TRBJ2-7, with D possibly matching TRBD2 (5 bases). Trimming took off 5 bases at V and 4 bases at J, with 12 bases between the two ends. CDR3 size: 13 residues. Germline V gives CDR1 MNHNS, CDR2 SASEGT.

The CDR3 reads CARRTGGDYGYTF. The CDR3 region has the DNA TGTGCCAGAAGGACAGGGGGGGACTATGGCTACACCTTC. This chain joins TRBV5-3 and TRBJ1-2, with 9 bases that match TRBD1. TRBV5-3 is assigned to the ORF class and has an uncertain function. Trimming took 5 bases from V and 3 from J; bases not matched to a gene: 2. This CDR3 has 13 amino acids.

This clone was detected a few times. CDR3 residues: CASSSLNRGSNSPLHF. The CDR3 DNA reads as TGCGCCAGCAGCTCCTTAAATCGGGGGTCCAATTCACCCCTCCACTTT. The chain links TRBV4-1 to TRBJ1-6, with TRBD1 as a possible D gene (5 bases). V lost 5 bases, J lost 7 bases, and 18 bases lay in between. Germline V gene data show CDR1 as MGHRA and CDR2 as YSYEKL. The CDR3 sequence is 16 residues long.

The chain links TRBV6-6 to TRBJ2-7, with D possibly matching TRBD1 (6 bases). V was pared by 5 bases and J by 4 bases, with 12 bases between. Per the germline V gene, CDR1 is MNHNY and CDR2 is SVGAGI (reference sequence). The CDR3 is 13 residues long. CDR3 sequence: CASSRDNAYEQYF. DNA of the CDR3: TGTGCCAGCAGTAGGGACAACGCTTACGAGCAGTACTTC.

V and J are TRBV11-3 and TRBJ1-1, with 10 bases matching TRBD1. This CDR3 region has 19 residues. Germline V gene data show CDR1 as SGHNT and CDR2 as YENEEA. The trim removed 4 bases at V and 0 bases at J, leaving 14 bases unmatched. Written as DNA, the CDR3 is TGTGCCAGCAGCTCATTCCCGGGACAGGGGCACACTATGAACACTGAAGCTTTCTTT. Translating gives CASSSFPGQGHTMNTEAFF.

The gene calls are TRBV5-5 and TRBJ1-5; D is undetermined. The CDR3 loop spans 13 amino acids. Trimming shortened V by 2 bases and J by 3 bases, and 6 bases separated the two germline ends. Looked up from germline, CDR1 is SGHKS and CDR2 is YYEKEE (reference sequence). In DNA, the CDR3 is TGTGCCAGCAGCTTACAGACCAATCAGCCCCAGCATTTT. Its protein product is CASSLQTNQPQHF.

This CDR3 is CASSFGGQGGGNEQFF. CDR3 coding DNA: TGCGCCAGCAGCTTCGGCGGACAGGGAGGGGGCAATGAGCAGTTCTTC. The chain employs TRBV5-1 and TRBJ2-1, with D perhaps TRBD1 (8 bases). The germline gives CDR1 SGHRS, CDR2 YFSETQ. CDR3 length equals 16 residues. The ends were cut back, 2 bases at V and 6 bases at J, with 18 bases in the middle.

The chain uses TRBV10-3 and TRBJ2-1, with D maybe TRBD2 (6 bases). The CDR3 totals 15 residues. The V gene's germline CDR1 is ENHRY and CDR2 SYGVKD. Trimming removed 4 bases from V and 0 bases from J, with 10 bases in between. CDR3 residues: CAISGGAYSYNEQFF. The CDR3 DNA sequence: TGTGCCATCAGTGGCGGGGCCTACTCCTACAATGAGCAGTTCTTC.